This T cell receptor beta chain was observed in a study of CD8+CD57+ T cells in acquired aplastic anemia. Across the whole study: The DNA of sorted CD4+ and CD8+ cells averaged approximately 3.4 ug.

Whole-study results and caveats: Patients and controls were found to share roughly 31 CD8+ CDR3 sequences.

TCR beta VDJ and CDR3 profiling used genomic DNA as template. TCRdb used MiXCR to reprocess the reads, holding one entry per CDR3 protein. The sample consists of about 180,000 distinct CDR3 sequences, less than 65% of them appearing once. This clonotype was recorded many times. Its antigen is unidentified. Trimming took 8 bases from V and 0 from J, leaving 8 bases between them. The CDR3 totals 13 residues. Germline V lookup: CDR1 SEHNR, CDR2 FQNEAQ (reference sequence). Those patients picked for sequencing had displayed CD8+CD57+ cell expansion on flow cytometry. The enrolled patients all had severe acquired aplastic anemia. Patients were therapy-naive when their blood was sampled.

The specimen was sorted CD4+, CD8+, or CD8+CD57+ T cells (not recorded which) from PBMCs. This TCR was sampled from a human donor with aplastic anemia. The V call is TRBV7-9, the J call TRBJ2-1; D remains unclear. The CDR3 nucleotides are TGTGCCAGCCGGCCAAGCTCCTACAATGAGCAGTTCTTC. Amino acid sequence: CASRPSSYNEQFF.